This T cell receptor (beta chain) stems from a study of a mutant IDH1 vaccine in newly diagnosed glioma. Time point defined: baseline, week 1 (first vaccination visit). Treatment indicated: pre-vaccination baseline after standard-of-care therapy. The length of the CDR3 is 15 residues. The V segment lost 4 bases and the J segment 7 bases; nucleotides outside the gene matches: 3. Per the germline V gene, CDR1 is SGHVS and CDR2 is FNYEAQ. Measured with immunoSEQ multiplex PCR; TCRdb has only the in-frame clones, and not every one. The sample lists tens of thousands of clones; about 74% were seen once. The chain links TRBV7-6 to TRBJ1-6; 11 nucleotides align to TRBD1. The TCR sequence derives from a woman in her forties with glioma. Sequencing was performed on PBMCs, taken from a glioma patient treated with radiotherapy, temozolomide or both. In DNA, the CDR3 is TGTGCCAGCAGCTCCCGGACAGGGGGCAATTCACCCCTCCACTTT. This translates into CASSSRTGGNSPLHF.